These 26 T cell receptor beta chains came from one sample sequenced in a study of T cell responses to AZD1222 COVID-19 vaccine. TCRdb's copy holds only in-frame clones and misses some; the assay was immunoSEQ multiplex PCR. Of about 140,000 clones detected, around 89% appear once; the ten largest clones hold roughly 1.7%. The sample in question was peripheral blood, obtained on day 0 of AZD1222 vaccination. The source is an adult in good health.

In this sample, this clone turned up once. The chain uses TRBV9 and TRBJ2-6, with 10 bases fitting TRBD1. V lost 4 bases to trimming and J lost 4 bases; unmatched junction nucleotides: 8. Germline assignment: CDR1 SGDLS and CDR2 YYNGEE. The CDR3 contains 17 residues. Here the CDR3 DNA reads TGTGCCAGCAGCAAAGGGACAGGGGTTACCGGGGCCAACGTCCTGACTTTC. Translation: CASSKGTGVTGANVLTF.

V gene TRBV5-1 combines with J gene TRBJ2-1; possibly TRBD1 for D (5 bases). Germline CDR1 SGHRS, CDR2 YFSETQ. Trimming cost V 5 bases and J 1 base, with 19 bases left between them. The CDR3 is 17 amino acids. The CDR3 sequence: CASSPRRQGGSYNEQFF. CDR3 coding DNA: TGCGCCAGCAGTCCCCGGCGTCAGGGTGGGTCCTACAATGAGCAGTTCTTC. Using reference TRBV5-1 and TRBJ2-1 for the parts outside the CDR3, the full variable domain is KAGVTQTPRYLIKTRGQQVTLSCSPISGHRSVSWYQQTPGQGLQFLFEYFSETQRNKGNFPGRFSGRQFSNSRSEMNVSTLELGDSALYLCASSPRRQGGSYNEQFFGPGTRLTVL.

V is TRBV4-2 and J is TRBJ1-5; 8 nucleotides align to TRBD1. After removal of 4 bases from V and 4 bases from J, the junction contained 6 bases not matched to a gene. CDR1 and CDR2 from the germline V gene are LGHNA and YNFKEQ. This CDR3 has 15 amino acids. The CDR3 DNA reads TGTGCCAGCAGCCGTACGACAGGGGTGAATCAGCCCCAGCATTTT. This codes for CASSRTTGVNQPQHF.

This sequence joins TRBV4-1 and TRBJ1-6; D possibly corresponds to TRBD1 (5 bases). V lost 0 bases, J lost 7 bases, and 13 bases lay in between. The CDR3 runs to 16 residues. Germline V gives CDR1 MGHRA, CDR2 YSYEKL. CDR3 bases: TGCGCCAGCAGCCAAGATGGGTTGGGGGGGAATTCACCCCTCCACTTT. Translation: CASSQDGLGGNSPLHF.

The rearrangement links TRBV5-6 to TRBJ1-2; D gene ambiguous. The CDR3 runs to 14 residues. The germline V gene encodes CDR1 SGHDT and CDR2 YYEEEE. Trimming pared 0 bases from V and 4 bases from J, leaving 10 bases between. In DNA form, the CDR3 reads TGTGCCAGCAGCTTGGTCAGCAGGCCCTATGGCTACACCTTC. This sequence encodes CASSLVSRPYGYTF.

The rearrangement links TRBV24-1 to TRBJ1-2, with D possibly being TRBD1 (6 bases). Germline CDR1 is KGHDR and CDR2 is SFDVKD. V gave up 7 bases and J gave up 6 bases, with 14 bases separating them. The CDR3 extends over 13 amino acids. DNA for the CDR3: TGTGCCACCAGCGCAGGGGCAGTACATGGCTACACCTTC. It encodes CATSAGAVHGYTF.

The genes are TRBV5-1 and TRBJ2-1, with D perhaps TRBD1 (5 bases). V was trimmed by 1 base and J by 8 bases, leaving 7 bases between them. From germline, CDR1 is SGHRS and CDR2 YFSETQ. CDR3 size: 12 residues. In DNA, the CDR3 is TGCGCCAGCAGCTTGAGGGGCGATGAGCAGTTCTTC. Translation: CASSLRGDEQFF.

V is TRBV28 and J is TRBJ1-2; D is uncertain. The V end was cut by 3 bases, the J end by 2 bases, with 16 bases between. Looked up from germline, CDR1 is MDHEN and CDR2 is SYDVKM. CDR3 length: 16 amino acids. For the CDR3, the DNA is TGTGCCAGCAGTTTGAGGTTCGGGCAGCCGAACTATGGCTACACCTTC. Protein: CASSLRFGQPNYGYTF.

This chain uses TRBV13 with TRBJ1-2, with TRBD1 matching 7 bases. Germline V gives CDR1 PRHDT, CDR2 FYEKMQ (reference sequence). The J segment lost 8 bases and the V segment lost 0 bases, leaving 9 bases of the junction unmatched. CDR3 size: 15 residues. The CDR3 DNA sequence: TGTGCCAGCAGCTTAGGGAAAGGGGGCTCGAAAGGCTACACCTTC. It encodes CASSLGKGGSKGYTF.

The chain couples TRBV10-3 to TRBJ1-1; D is possibly TRBD1 (6 bases). Per the germline V gene, CDR1 is ENHRY and CDR2 is SYGVKD. Between the trimmed V and J ends, which lost 5 bases and 4 bases, there was a span of 17 bases. CDR3 length: 15 residues. CDR3 residues: CAISQGQPQGTEAFF. As DNA, the CDR3 is TGTGCCATCAGTCAAGGACAGCCTCAGGGCACTGAAGCTTTCTTT.

A word on this clone: Additional DNA sequences in this sample encode the identical CDR3. The chain recombines TRBV7-9 with TRBJ1-5; D call uncertain. V was pared by 2 bases and J by 6 bases, with 5 bases between. The CDR3 has 12 residues. CDR1 SEHNR and CDR2 FQNEAQ come from the germline V gene (reference sequence). CDR3 coding DNA: TGTGCCAGCAGCTTACCAGGTCAGCCCCAGCATTTT. This gives the protein CASSLPGQPQHF.

The gene calls are TRBV5-8 and TRBJ2-7, with D possibly matching TRBD1 (6 bases). Trimming took off 6 bases at V and 2 bases at J, with 15 bases between the two ends. This CDR3 has 14 residues. Germline assignment: CDR1 SGHTS and CDR2 YDEGEE. The CDR3 DNA reads TGTGCCAGCAACACACAGGGCCTTACCTACGAGCAGTACTTC. It is translated as CASNTQGLTYEQYF.

This chain connects TRBV11-2 to TRBJ1-4; 8 bases line up with TRBD1. CDR1 is SGHAT and CDR2 is FQNNGV in the germline V gene. The trim removed 4 bases at V and 7 bases at J, leaving 8 bases unmatched. This CDR3 has 15 residues. The CDR3 nucleotides are TGTGCCAGCAGCTCCCTCAGGGGGCGCGGTGAAAAACTGTTTTTT. Translation: CASSSLRGRGEKLFF.

This chain uses TRBV28 with TRBJ2-2; TRBD2 matches 10 bases. The germline V gene encodes CDR1 MDHEN and CDR2 SYDVKM. The junction had 7 bases not matched to a gene; V was cut back by 8 bases and J by 7 bases. CDR3 length: 14 residues. As DNA, the CDR3 is TGTGCCAGCCTAACTAGCGGGATATTCGGGGAGCTGTTTTTT. Its protein product is CASLTSGIFGELFF.

This chain uses TRBV19 with TRBJ1-5, with unresolved D. Germline V gene data show CDR1 as LNHDA and CDR2 as SQIVND (reference sequence). The CDR3 runs 14 residues. Trimming pared 3 bases from V and 7 bases from J, leaving 13 bases between. CDR3 in DNA: TGTGCCAGTAGTATCCGAGGGCACGGACAGCCCCAGCATTTT. Amino acid sequence: CASSIRGHGQPQHF.

The V and J genes are TRBV6-5 and TRBJ2-7; 10 positions match TRBD2. The CDR3 is 15 amino acids. In germline, CDR1 is MNHEY, CDR2 SVGAGI. Unmatched junction bases numbered 1, after V lost 2 bases and J lost 0 bases. CDR3 bases: TGTGCCAGCAGTTACGCTAGCGGGAGCTCCTACGAGCAGTACTTC. It encodes CASSYASGSSYEQYF.

The rearrangement uses TRBV5-1 and TRBJ1-6; tentatively, D is TRBD1 (5 bases). Trimming stripped 5 bases from V and 12 bases from J, with 15 bases between. The V gene's germline CDR1 is SGHRS and CDR2 YFSETQ. The CDR3 extends over 13 amino acids. In nucleotides, the CDR3 is TGCGCCAGCAGAGACAGCCTGAGGGGACCCCTCCACTTT. This encodes CASRDSLRGPLHF.

This chain joins TRBV4-1 and TRBJ1-3; possible D gene TRBD1, 5 bases. Deletions cut 1 base from V and 4 bases from J, with 11 bases between. The CDR3 contains 15 residues. Germline CDR1 MGHRA, CDR2 YSYEKL. The CDR3 here is CASSQVPGNGNTIYF. The CDR3 DNA sequence: TGCGCCAGCAGCCAAGTCCCAGGGAACGGAAACACCATATATTTT.

The rearrangement uses TRBV5-3 and TRBJ2-1; TRBD2 matches 11 bases. TRBV5-3 is an open reading frame whose function is uncertain. The CDR3 is 16 amino acids. Germline trimming cut 4 bases from V and 1 base from J; bases unmatched to any gene: 4. CDR3 nucleotides: TGTGCCAGAAGCGCCTCTAGCGGGGGGTCCTACAATGAGCAGTTCTTC. Amino acid sequence: CARSASSGGSYNEQFF.

The rearrangement links TRBV28 to TRBJ2-4; 7 bases fit TRBD1. This CDR3 is built from 15 residues. The germline CDR1 and CDR2 sequences are MDHEN and SYDVKM. Trimming cost V 1 base and J 2 bases; bases outside gene matches: 2. CDR3 protein: CASSLYRGTKNIQYF. The CDR3 region has the DNA TGTGCCAGCAGTTTATACAGGGGAACCAAAAACATTCAGTACTTC.

V is TRBV5-1 and J is TRBJ2-3, with 7 bases identical to TRBD2. This CDR3 is built from 18 residues. The germline V gene encodes CDR1 SGHRS and CDR2 YFSETQ. J was trimmed by 0 bases and V by 0 bases; bases with no gene match: 10. CDR3 protein: CASSLAVGLTTSTDTQYF. CDR3 bases: TGCGCCAGCAGCTTGGCGGTGGGACTAACTACTAGCACAGATACGCAGTATTTT.

The chain has TRBV6-6 and TRBJ1-5, with D perhaps TRBD1 (5 bases). CDR1 is MNHNY and CDR2 is SVGAGI in the germline V gene (reference sequence). The CDR3 has 16 amino acids. Trimming left V 6 bases short and J 0 bases short, with 15 bases between. CDR3 in DNA: TGTGCCAGCAGAACGGGGACGGCCTATAGCAATCAGCCCCAGCATTTT. The encoded protein is CASRTGTAYSNQPQHF.

The chain joins TRBV15 to TRBJ1-1, with D perhaps matching TRBD1 (6 bases). The CDR3 spans 14 residues. Germline CDR1 reads LNHNV; CDR2 reads YYDKDF (reference sequence). V was cut by 1 base and J by 3 bases, with 9 bases left in between. In DNA form, the CDR3 reads TGTGCCACCAGCAGAGTAGGGGGGGACACTGAAGCTTTCTTT. Translated, it gives CATSRVGGDTEAFF.

The chain combines TRBV30 with TRBJ1-2, with D unresolved. V dropped 4 bases and J dropped 3 bases, with 6 bases sitting between them. Per germline, CDR1 GTSNPN and CDR2 SVGIG (reference sequence). The CDR3 sequence is 11 residues long. The CDR3 here is CAWIRDYGYTF. For the CDR3, the DNA is TGTGCCTGGATTAGAGACTATGGCTACACCTTC.

The chain couples TRBV2 to TRBJ2-3, with a possible D match to TRBD1 (6 bases). CDR1 and CDR2 (germline): SNHLY, FYNNEI. CDR3 length: 11 amino acids. V was cut by 7 bases and J by 6 bases, with 8 bases left in between. The CDR3 bases are TGTGCCAGCATGAGGGGGGATACGCAGTATTTT. Its translation: CASMRGDTQYF.

The V call is TRBV30, the J call TRBJ2-7; possibly TRBD1 or TRBD2 for D (5 bases each). Germline-derived CDR1 and CDR2 are GTSNPN and SVGIG (reference sequence). V lost 1 base and J lost 2, with 12 bases in between. The CDR3 extends over 14 amino acids. This CDR3 is CAWSEGRGTYEQYF. CDR3 coding DNA: TGTGCCTGGAGTGAGGGACGGGGTACCTACGAGCAGTACTTC.